The sequence of this T cell receptor (beta chain) was determined in a study of T cell responses to AZD1222 COVID-19 vaccine (dated by TCRdb to the early 2020s). Describing the broader study: AZD1222 recipients given second doses at about 4 weeks or at about 12 weeks were pooled, since spike-specific TCR depth and breadth were not found to differ between the two schedules. A total of just over 230 trial participants underwent TCR sequencing, of whom 207 received two doses of AZD1222 and roughly 25 received two doses of the MenACWY control vaccine. Trial participants were enrolled by age into subgroups of 18-55, 56-69 and 70-plus years, and around 140, 26 and 57 TCR-sequenced participants, respectively, were included in these subgroups. Summary of the overall study and its limitations: Conclusions about previously exposed vaccinees are limited because only a handful of AZD1222 recipients were SARS-CoV-2 seropositive at baseline. Participants were mostly white British, with more females than males. The authors suggested clonal diversity may have been underestimated. After two AZD1222 doses, both the breadth and the depth of spike-specific TCRs were significantly higher than at day 0 and than in MenACWY recipients. CD4 TCRs associated with the vaccine covered the entire spike protein, and the dominant responses were in regions 160-218 and 743-854. In the small 56-69-year group, the increase in depth fell short of significance, most likely because of low power. Reportedly, almost half of the unique spike-specific TCRs recognized epitopes lying outside the regions that are mutated in the B.1.351 and B.1.1.7 variants. Because no day 14 peak-response samples were available, the repertoires could be characterized only after the peak T cell response.

Trimming at the junction amounts to 1 base on V and 1 base on J, and the germline ends lie 7 bases apart. CDR1 and CDR2, per the germline V gene (reference sequence), are LNHNV and YYDKDF. The CDR3 numbers 15 residues from cysteine through phenylalanine. The kept DNA is CDR3 alone, 45 bases in frame from the first base. Reading the label with the study, this specimen's time point is: baseline before first vaccination. The vaccinee samples were drawn from two UK trials, COV001 and COV002, one of which was a single-blind randomized controlled phase 2/3 trial testing AZD1222 (ChAdOx1 nCoV-19) in healthy adults. For TCRbeta chain sequencing, PBMC samples from trial participants were taken at day 0 and at day 28 after the second dose. Note on this clone: This clone's antigen is unknown. No qualities accompany the bases; no much larger clone lies one base away.

The CDR3 regions of human TCRbeta chains were subjected to immunosequencing. The authors' analysis ran thus. Repertoire TCRs were checked for matches against a reference library of SARS-CoV-2-specific TCRs that had been generated using the MIRA antigen-specificity platform. Breadth meant the fraction of unique TCRs that were SARS-CoV-2-associated, whereas depth meant the fraction of total T cells that were SARS-CoV-2-associated. Using the MIRA data, every spike-specific TCR was mapped to the spike region that the TCR reacted to and assigned to either a CD4 or a CD8 class. Log10-transformed breadth and depth values were compared by one-way ANOVA with Sidak's multiple comparisons tests. What TCRdb holds here is the immuneACCESS table cut down to in-frame rearrangements. Part of the clones is not present; checked against another copy, under half of the missing clones reflect an unresolved V gene, and the others are unexplained. That table furnishes V, J and clone size, whereas the DNA furnished D and trimming. Counted in this sample were about 85,000 clones; about 86% of them appeared once. Around 6.7% of the sample is held by the ten biggest clonotypes.

The chain was built from TRBV15 and TRBJ2-2, with no reliable assignment of the D segment. Sequenced material: peripheral blood, taken on day 0 of AZD1222 vaccination. This clonotype was obtained from an adult in good health. CDR3 reads: CATSRAGGNTGELFF. The DNA sequence is as follows: TGTGCCACCAGCAGAGCGGGCGGGAACACCGGGGAGCTGTTTTTT.